The source of this T cell receptor (beta chain) is a study of T cells after yellow fever vaccination. Findings and limits, study-wide: Relatively few clonotypes were ones that appeared in both CD4 and CD8 compartments.

This clonotype came up many times. MiXCR, applied by TCRdb to the 5' RACE reads, yields one record per CDR3 protein. The data contain under 25,000 distinct CDR3 sequences, 4% to 6% of them singletons. The V end lost 1 base, the J end lost 6 bases, and 16 bases lay between the germline ends. CDR1 is SGHTA, CDR2 FQGNSA, per germline. The CDR3 spans 15 residues. This clonotype was obtained from a man aged 18 to 29 who received the YFV17D yellow fever vaccine. The chain joins TRBV7-2 to TRBJ2-7; no definite D call. The specimen was PBMCs, either bulk or a sorted T-cell subset (CD4+, CD8+, memory, or dextramer-sorted; not recorded which), collected roughly 47 days after the first yellow fever vaccination. This chain's CDR3 is CASSLGARQNVEQYF. For the CDR3, the DNA is TGTGCCAGCAGCTTAGGAGCGAGACAAAACGTCGAGCAGTACTTC.